This T cell receptor (beta chain) stems from a study of shared clonotypes between healthy human individuals. The ends were cut back, 3 bases at V and 4 bases at J, with 8 bases in the middle. The CDR3 extends over 13 amino acids. The germline V gene has CDR1 ENHRY and CDR2 SYGVKD. Sequencing used immunoSEQ multiplex PCR; TCRdb keeps in-frame clones, though not all of them. This sample has some 2,400,000 clones; under 97% occur once, and the top ten carry approximately 0.13%. The TCR sequence derives from a young man in good health. The genes are TRBV10-3 and TRBJ2-3; D uncertain. The specimen sequenced was naive CD4+ T cells sorted from blood. Stated subset: CD45RA+ positively selected. CDR3 amino acids: CAISEASADTQYF. CDR3 nucleotides: TGTGCCATCAGTGAAGCTTCAGCAGATACGCAGTATTTT.